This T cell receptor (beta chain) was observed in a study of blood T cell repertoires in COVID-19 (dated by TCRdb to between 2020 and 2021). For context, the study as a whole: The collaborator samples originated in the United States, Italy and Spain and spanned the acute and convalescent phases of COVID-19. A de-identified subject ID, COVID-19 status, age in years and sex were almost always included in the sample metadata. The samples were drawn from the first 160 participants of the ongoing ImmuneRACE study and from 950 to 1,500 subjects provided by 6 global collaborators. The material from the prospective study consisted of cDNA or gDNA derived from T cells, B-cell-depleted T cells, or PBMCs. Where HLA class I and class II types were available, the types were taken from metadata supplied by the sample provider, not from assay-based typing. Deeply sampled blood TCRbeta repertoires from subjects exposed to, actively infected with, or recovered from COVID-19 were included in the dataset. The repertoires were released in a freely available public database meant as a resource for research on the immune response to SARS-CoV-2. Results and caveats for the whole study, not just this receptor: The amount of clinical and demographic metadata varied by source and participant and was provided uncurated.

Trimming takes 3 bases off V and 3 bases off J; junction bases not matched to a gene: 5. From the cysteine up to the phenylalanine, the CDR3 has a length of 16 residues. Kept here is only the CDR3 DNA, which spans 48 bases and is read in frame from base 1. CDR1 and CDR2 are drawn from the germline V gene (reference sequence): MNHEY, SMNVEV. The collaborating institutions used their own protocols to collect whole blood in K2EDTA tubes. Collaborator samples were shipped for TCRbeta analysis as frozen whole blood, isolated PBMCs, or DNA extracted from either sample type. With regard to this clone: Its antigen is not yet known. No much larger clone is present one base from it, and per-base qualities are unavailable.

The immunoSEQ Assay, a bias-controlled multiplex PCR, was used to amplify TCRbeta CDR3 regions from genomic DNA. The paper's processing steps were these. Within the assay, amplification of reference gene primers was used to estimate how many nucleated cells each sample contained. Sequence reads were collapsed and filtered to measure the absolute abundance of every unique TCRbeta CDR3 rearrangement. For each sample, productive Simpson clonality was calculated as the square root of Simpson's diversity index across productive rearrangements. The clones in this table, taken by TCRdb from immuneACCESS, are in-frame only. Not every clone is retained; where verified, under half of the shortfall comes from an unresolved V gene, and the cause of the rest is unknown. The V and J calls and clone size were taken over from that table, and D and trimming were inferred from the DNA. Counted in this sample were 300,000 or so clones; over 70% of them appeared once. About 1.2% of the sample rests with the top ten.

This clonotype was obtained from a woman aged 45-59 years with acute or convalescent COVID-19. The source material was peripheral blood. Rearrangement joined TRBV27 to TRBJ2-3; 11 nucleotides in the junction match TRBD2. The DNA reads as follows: TGTGCCAGCAGTTTCCTACTAGCGGGGGCGACAGATACGCAGTATTTT. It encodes CASSFLLAGATDTQYF.